A selection of T cell receptor beta chains follows, all from one sample in a study of T cell responses to AZD1222 COVID-19 vaccine. Assay: immunoSEQ multiplex PCR; the TCRdb copy retains only in-frame clones and omits some. This sample carries nearly 110,000 clones, roughly 87% of them seen once, and the ten largest clones take approximately 4.5%. The sequenced sample was peripheral blood, obtained on day 0 of AZD1222 vaccination. The receptor source for this set is an adult in good health. Each CDR3 is given with its conserved first and last residue. A D gene is named only where the DNA matches it firmly. The size field is filled for only some rows; it gives once, few, many or a size class.

j_gene: TRBJ1-2
len: 11
v_gene: TRBV29-1
d_gene: -
abundance: -
CDR3aa: CSVVQGGGYTF
CDR3nt: TGCAGCGTTGTTCAGGGAGGCGGCTACACCTTC

j_gene: TRBJ1-1
len: 13
v_gene: TRBV28
d_gene: -
abundance: -
CDR3aa: CASNEGQTEEAFF
CDR3nt: TGTGCCAGCAACGAAGGACAGACAGAAGAAGCTTTCTTT

j_gene: TRBJ2-1
len: 11
v_gene: TRBV20-1
d_gene: -
abundance: -
CDR3aa: CSARYGKEQFF
CDR3nt: TGCAGTGCTAGATATGGAAAGGAGCAGTTCTTC

j_gene: TRBJ1-3
len: 13
v_gene: TRBV15
d_gene: -
abundance: -
CDR3aa: CATSWGTGNTIYF
CDR3nt: TGTGCCACCAGCTGGGGGACTGGAAACACCATATATTTT

j_gene: TRBJ1-5
len: 15
v_gene: TRBV10-1
d_gene: TRBD1
abundance: -
CDR3aa: CASSERHRGDQPQHF
CDR3nt: TGCGCCAGCAGTGAGCGACACAGGGGGGACCAGCCCCAGCATTTT

j_gene: TRBJ2-3
len: 14
v_gene: TRBV5-1
d_gene: -
abundance: once
CDR3aa: CASRLRGGTDTQYF
CDR3nt: TGCGCCAGCAGGTTAAGGGGGGGCACAGATACGCAGTATTTT

j_gene: TRBJ1-5
len: 17
v_gene: TRBV4-3
d_gene: TRBD1
abundance: -
CDR3aa: CASSQDNRDRGNQPQHF
CDR3nt: TGCGCCAGCAGCCAAGATAACCGAGACAGGGGGAATCAGCCCCAGCATTTT

j_gene: TRBJ1-2
len: 15
v_gene: TRBV7-3
d_gene: TRBD1
abundance: -
CDR3aa: CASSLTGGNPYGYTF
CDR3nt: TGTGCCAGCAGCCTGACAGGGGGGAACCCCTATGGCTACACCTTC

j_gene: TRBJ2-1
len: 14
v_gene: TRBV27
d_gene: -
abundance: -
CDR3aa: CASSFGGRGGEQFF
CDR3nt: TGTGCCAGCAGTTTTGGTGGGAGAGGCGGTGAGCAGTTCTTC

j_gene: TRBJ2-3
len: 17
v_gene: TRBV24-1
d_gene: TRBD1
abundance: -
CDR3aa: CATSQMPGQGGTDTQYF
CDR3nt: TGTGCCACCAGTCAAATGCCGGGACAGGGAGGGACAGATACGCAGTATTTT

j_gene: TRBJ1-1
len: 13
v_gene: TRBV6-5
d_gene: -
abundance: -
CDR3aa: CASSSDINTEAFF
CDR3nt: TGTGCCAGCAGTTCAGACATCAACACTGAAGCTTTCTTT

j_gene: TRBJ1-1
len: 14
v_gene: TRBV6-6
d_gene: -
abundance: -
CDR3aa: CASSYSERSTEAFF
CDR3nt: TGTGCCAGCAGTTACTCCGAGAGGTCTACTGAAGCTTTCTTT

j_gene: TRBJ2-1
len: 14
v_gene: TRBV2
d_gene: -
abundance: -
CDR3aa: CASSRTDPINEQFF
CDR3nt: TGTGCCAGCAGCAGGACAGACCCTATCAATGAGCAGTTCTTC

j_gene: TRBJ1-4
len: 15
v_gene: TRBV7-9
d_gene: -
abundance: -
CDR3aa: CASSLSRGRDEKLFF
CDR3nt: TGTGCCAGCAGCTTATCGCGGGGGCGAGATGAAAAACTGTTTTTT

j_gene: TRBJ2-7
len: 16
v_gene: TRBV4-2
d_gene: TRBD2
abundance: -
CDR3aa: CASSQGVSGGAYEQYF
CDR3nt: TGTGCCAGCAGCCAAGGGGTCAGCGGGGGGGCCTACGAGCAGTACTTC

j_gene: TRBJ1-5
len: 14
v_gene: TRBV9
d_gene: -
abundance: -
CDR3aa: CASSVNGINQPQHF
CDR3nt: TGTGCCAGCAGCGTAAACGGTATCAATCAGCCCCAGCATTTT

j_gene: TRBJ2-3
len: 13
v_gene: TRBV25-1
d_gene: -
abundance: few
CDR3aa: CASSGTGTDTQYF
CDR3nt: TGTGCCAGCAGTGGGACAGGCACAGATACGCAGTATTTT

j_gene: TRBJ1-5
len: 11
v_gene: TRBV5-3
d_gene: -
abundance: -
CDR3aa: CARSFGGPQHF
CDR3nt: TGTGCCAGAAGCTTCGGGGGGCCCCAGCATTTT

j_gene: TRBJ1-2
len: 13
v_gene: TRBV6-6
d_gene: -
abundance: -
CDR3aa: CASIRHLNYGYTF
CDR3nt: TGTGCCAGCATTAGACACTTAAACTATGGCTACACCTTC

j_gene: TRBJ1-1
len: 16
v_gene: TRBV28
d_gene: -
abundance: -
CDR3aa: CASSSPRGMANTEAFF
CDR3nt: TGTGCCAGCAGTTCCCCAAGAGGCATGGCGAACACTGAAGCTTTCTTT

j_gene: TRBJ1-4
len: 15
v_gene: TRBV4-1
d_gene: -
abundance: -
CDR3aa: CASSPGQTLNEKLFF
CDR3nt: TGCGCCAGCAGCCCTGGACAAACCCTTAATGAAAAACTGTTTTTT

j_gene: TRBJ1-6
len: 16
v_gene: TRBV28
d_gene: TRBD1
abundance: -
CDR3aa: CASSPGQGLYNSPLHF
CDR3nt: TGTGCCAGCAGTCCAGGACAGGGTCTCTATAATTCACCCCTCCACTTT

j_gene: TRBJ2-5
len: 16
v_gene: TRBV18
d_gene: -
abundance: once
CDR3aa: CASSPRRDISGETQYF
CDR3nt: TGTGCCAGCTCACCCAGGCGAGACATCAGCGGGGAGACCCAGTACTTC

j_gene: TRBJ2-7
len: 11
v_gene: TRBV27
d_gene: -
abundance: -
CDR3aa: CAPERPYEQYF
CDR3nt: TGTGCCCCCGAGCGGCCCTACGAGCAGTACTTC

j_gene: TRBJ1-2
len: 13
v_gene: TRBV30
d_gene: -
abundance: -
CDR3aa: CAWSVNRNYGYTF
CDR3nt: TGTGCCTGGAGTGTTAACAGAAACTATGGCTACACCTTC

j_gene: TRBJ1-1
len: 11
v_gene: TRBV20-1
d_gene: -
abundance: -
CDR3aa: CSASRNTEAFF
CDR3nt: TGCAGTGCTAGCAGGAACACTGAAGCTTTCTTT